This entry lists 30 T cell receptor beta chains sequenced from one sample in a study of PD-1 blockade in classical Hodgkin lymphoma. The protocol was immunoSEQ multiplex PCR, while the TCRdb copy is restricted to in-frame clones and leaves out a portion. The sample records tens of thousands of clones, 90% to 95% being singletons. Every patient was affected by relapse after autologous stem cell transplantation, while exposure to brentuximab vedotin was not uniform. The source was peripheral blood mononuclear cells (PBMCs), collected at baseline. These receptors originate from a human donor with classical Hodgkin lymphoma.

This chain joins TRBV6-1 and TRBJ2-5, with D maybe TRBD2 (7 bases). V lost 3 bases and J 4 bases, leaving 18 bases between the germline ends. The CDR3 totals 16 residues. Germline lookup yields CDR1 MNHNS and CDR2 SASEGT. The CDR3 sequence: CASSEVGGGLVETQYF. In nucleotides, the CDR3 is TGTGCCAGCAGTGAGGTGGGGGGGGGCCTAGTAGAGACCCAGTACTTC.

This chain uses TRBV7-9 with TRBJ1-2, with TRBD1 matching 12 bases. In germline, CDR1 is SEHNR, CDR2 FQNEAQ (reference sequence). Trimming cost V 7 bases and J 2 bases; bases outside gene matches: 5. CDR3 length: 15 amino acids. For the CDR3, the DNA is TGTGCCAGCACCTTGGGACAGGGGGCGAACTATGGCTACACCTTC. Protein product: CASTLGQGANYGYTF.

The gene calls are TRBV29-1 and TRBJ1-1; TRBD1 is a possible D gene (6 bases). Germline CDR1 reads SQVTM; CDR2 reads ANQGSEA. Trimming took 6 bases from V and 8 from J, leaving 16 bases between them. The CDR3 runs to 12 residues. As DNA, the CDR3 is TGCAGCGTGGCGGAGGGGGGCGGGGAAGCTTTCTTT. Amino acids: CSVAEGGGEAFF. Combining the CDR3 with reference TRBV29-1 and TRBJ1-1 gives the whole variable domain SAVISQKPSRDICQRGTSLTIQCQVDSQVTMMFWYRQQPGQSLTLIATANQGSEATYESGFVIDKFPISRPNLTFSTLTVSNMSPEDSSIYLCSVAEGGGEAFFGQGTRLTVV.

The chain is built from TRBV9 and TRBJ2-7; 9 positions match TRBD1. Germline V gene data show CDR1 as SGDLS and CDR2 as YYNGEE. Trimming at V came to 4 bases and at J to 7 bases, leaving 9 bases not matched to a gene. CDR3 length: 14 residues. The CDR3, as DNA: TGTGCCAGCAGCCCTCGGACAGGGGTGGAGGAGCAGTACTTC. Its translation is CASSPRTGVEEQYF.

The genes are TRBV19 and TRBJ2-7; D tentatively fits TRBD1 or TRBD2 (6 bases each). Trimming removed 3 bases from V and 2 bases from J, with 14 bases in between. This CDR3 comprises 15 residues. CDR1 is LNHDA, CDR2 SQIVND, per germline (reference sequence). Here the CDR3 DNA reads TGTGCCAGTAGTATTGGGGGCGGGGCCCCCTACGAGCAGTACTTC. Translated, it gives CASSIGGGAPYEQYF.

The J gene is TRBJ2-3, the V gene TRBV10-2, with a possible D match to TRBD2 (6 bases). V dropped 6 bases and J dropped 2 bases, with 15 bases sitting between them. Germline CDR1 and CDR2: WSHSY and SAAADI. The CDR3 runs 15 residues. The CDR3 coding sequence is TGCGCCAGCAGGGCCCGGGACTCCATCACAGATACGCAGTATTTT. Amino acids: CASRARDSITDTQYF.

The chain couples TRBV6-1 to TRBJ2-7, with a possible D match to TRBD1 (6 bases). Germline V lookup: CDR1 MNHNS, CDR2 SASEGT. Trimming stripped 5 bases from V and 0 bases from J, with 14 bases between. The CDR3 length is 15 residues. The CDR3 DNA is TGTGCCAGCAGTCGCGACAGGAGTCACTCCTACGAGCAGTACTTC. Translated, it gives CASSRDRSHSYEQYF.

This clone turned up a few times. The chain joins TRBV2 to TRBJ1-5; D gene unclear. The CDR3 extends over 15 amino acids. CDR1 is SNHLY, CDR2 FYNNEI, per germline. V was cut by 7 bases and J by 2 bases, with 15 bases left in between. CDR3 loop: CASTDPPGGNQPQHF. DNA of the CDR3: TGTGCCAGCACCGATCCCCCTGGGGGCAATCAGCCCCAGCATTTT.

V usage is TRBV6-1 and J usage is TRBJ1-3; D is ambiguous. V was pared by 2 bases and J by 0 bases, with 11 bases between. Germline CDR1 is MNHNS and CDR2 is SASEGT. The CDR3 runs 16 residues. CDR3 sequence (DNA): TGTGCCAGCAGTGAAAATGTCCCGAACTCTGGAAACACCATATATTTT. It yields the protein CASSENVPNSGNTIYF.

This clone is a singleton in its sample. The rearrangement links TRBV13 to TRBJ2-7, with 9 bases aligning to TRBD1. CDR1 and CDR2 (germline): PRHDT, FYEKMQ (reference sequence). This CDR3 spans 15 amino acids. V trimming: 5 bases; J trimming: 5 bases; junction bases outside the gene matches: 10. In DNA form, the CDR3 reads TGTGCCAGCAGCAGCCGGGACAGGGTTTCCCACGAGCAGTACTTC. It encodes CASSSRDRVSHEQYF. The full variable domain, with the rest looked up from reference TRBV13 and TRBJ2-7, is AAGVIQSPRHLIKEKRETATLKCYPIPRHDTVYWYQQGPGQDPQFLISFYEKMQSDKGSIPDRFSAQQFSDYHSELNMSSLELGDSALYFCASSSRDRVSHEQYFGPGTRLTVT.

The rearrangement links TRBV7-9 to TRBJ1-3, with unresolved D. The CDR3 has 17 amino acids. The V and J ends lost 3 bases and 0 bases respectively, with 15 bases between them. Germline assignment: CDR1 SEHNR and CDR2 FQNEAQ (reference sequence). CDR3 sequence reads: CASSFDTVPFSGNTIYF. CDR3 DNA: TGTGCCAGCAGCTTCGACACAGTGCCTTTCTCTGGAAACACCATATATTTT.

This chain connects TRBV28 to TRBJ1-6; D might be TRBD1 (5 bases). V lost 8 bases and J 8 bases, leaving 19 bases between the germline ends. The CDR3 extends over 15 amino acids. CDR1 is MDHEN and CDR2 is SYDVKM in the germline V gene. For the CDR3, the DNA is TGTGCCAGCGCAAGGCCGGGCAGGGTCTATTCACCCCTCCACTTT. This gives the protein CASARPGRVYSPLHF.

This clone has only a few counts. The V and J genes are TRBV6-1 and TRBJ1-2; the D gene is possibly TRBD1 (5 bases). CDR1 is MNHNS and CDR2 is SASEGT in the germline V gene. CDR3 length: 16 residues. V gave up 3 bases and J gave up 8 bases, with 22 bases separating them. The DNA of the CDR3 is TGTGCCAGCAGTGAGATGGCCGGGACTCCGATCGAGGGCTACACCTTC. Protein: CASSEMAGTPIEGYTF.

V usage is TRBV30 and J usage is TRBJ1-5; 7 positions match TRBD1. CDR3 length: 15 residues. Per the germline V gene, CDR1 is GTSNPN and CDR2 is SVGIG (reference sequence). Trimming took 5 bases from V and 2 from J; bases not matched to a gene: 9. The chain's CDR3 is CAWGLGQEGNQPQHF. The DNA of the CDR3 is TGTGCCTGGGGTCTTGGACAGGAGGGCAATCAGCCCCAGCATTTT.

The CDR3 loop reads CASSPWQDGAYNEQFF. The CDR3, as DNA: TGTGCCAGCAGCCCATGGCAGGACGGTGCCTACAATGAGCAGTTCTTC. The rearrangement links TRBV27 to TRBJ2-1; no firm D call. Looked up from germline, CDR1 is MNHEY and CDR2 is SMNVEV (reference sequence). The CDR3 has 16 residues. Trimming shortened V by 6 bases and J by 2 bases, and 17 bases separated the two germline ends.

This rearrangement joins TRBV4-1 to TRBJ2-1, with D perhaps TRBD2 (5 bases). V was cut by 4 bases and J by 6 bases, with 10 bases left in between. Germline assignment: CDR1 MGHRA and CDR2 YSYEKL. There are 13 residues in the CDR3. Here the CDR3 DNA reads TGCGCCAGCAGCCGGAGCGGACTCAATGAGCAGTTCTTC. Its translation: CASSRSGLNEQFF.

V and J are TRBV11-1 and TRBJ1-2; TRBD1 aligns across 7 bases. This CDR3 contains 13 residues. Germline V gene lookup returns CDR1 SGHAT and CDR2 FQDESV (reference sequence). V lost 5 bases and J lost 8; bases outside the gene matches: 8. The CDR3, as DNA: TGTGCCAGCAGCCATGACAGGGAGAGGGGCTACACCTTC. The encoded protein is CASSHDRERGYTF. Variable domain in full (rest from reference TRBV11-1 and TRBJ1-2): EAEVAQSPRYKITEKSQAVAFWCDPISGHATLYWYRQILGQGPELLVQFQDESVVDDSQLPKDRFSAERLKGVDSTLKIQPAELGDSAMYLCASSHDRERGYTFGSGTRLTVV.

The V call is TRBV28, the J call TRBJ1-2, with D uncertain. CDR1 is MDHEN, CDR2 SYDVKM, per germline. This CDR3 spans 14 amino acids. Trimming took 2 bases from V and 3 from J, leaving 10 bases between them. CDR3 sequence reads: CASSLILGDYGYTF. The CDR3 DNA sequence: TGTGCCAGCAGTTTAATCCTCGGGGACTATGGCTACACCTTC.

The genes are TRBV18 and TRBJ1-1; TRBD1 aligns across 8 bases. The CDR3 extends over 15 amino acids. Per the germline V gene, CDR1 is KGHSH and CDR2 is LQKENI. Germline trimming cut 3 bases from V and 2 bases from J; bases unmatched to any gene: 5. The CDR3 loop reads CASSPQGQANTEAFF. The CDR3 DNA follows: TGTGCCAGCTCACCTCAGGGACAGGCCAACACTGAAGCTTTCTTT.

The rearrangement links TRBV2 to TRBJ2-7, with D tentatively TRBD2 (5 bases). V lost 10 bases to trimming and J lost 0 bases, with 16 bases between them. Per germline, CDR1 SNHLY and CDR2 FYNNEI. CDR3 length: 14 amino acids. The CDR3 region has the DNA TGTGCCACTAAAGGACTTACTAGCTCCTACGAGCAGTACTTC. Translation gives CATKGLTSSYEQYF.

The chain links TRBV5-1 to TRBJ2-1, with a possible D match to TRBD1 (6 bases). Trimming removed 0 bases from V and 10 bases from J, with 8 bases in between. The CDR3 spans 12 residues. Germline V CDR1 and CDR2: SGHRS, YFSETQ. The CDR3 DNA sequence: TGCGCCAGCAGCTTGGCGACAGGAGAGCAGTTCTTC. As protein: CASSLATGEQFF.

J is TRBJ2-3 and V is TRBV4-1, with TRBD2 matching over 11 bases. This CDR3 contains 16 residues. Germline CDR1 MGHRA, CDR2 YSYEKL. V was pared by 4 bases and J by 2 bases, with 5 bases of the junction left unmatched. This chain's CDR3 is CASSPLAGGLTDTQYF. CDR3 DNA: TGCGCCAGCAGCCCCCTAGCGGGGGGACTCACAGATACGCAGTATTTT.

The chain couples TRBV5-1 to TRBJ1-4; D gene unclear. The CDR3 is made up of 15 amino acids. V was trimmed by 3 bases and J by 0 bases, leaving 9 bases between them. Germline lookup yields CDR1 SGHRS and CDR2 YFSETQ. The chain's CDR3 is CASSWTVATNEKLFF. CDR3 sequence (DNA): TGCGCCAGCAGCTGGACCGTTGCAACTAATGAAAAACTGTTTTTT.

The genes are TRBV29-1 and TRBJ1-2; D might be TRBD1 (6 bases). The CDR3 extends over 15 amino acids. The germline V gene encodes CDR1 SQVTM and CDR2 ANQGSEA. The ends were cut back, 1 base at V and 3 bases at J, with 15 bases in the middle. The CDR3 DNA follows: TGCAGCGTTGAAGGGGGACACCAAGGCGACTATGGCTACACCTTC. This sequence encodes CSVEGGHQGDYGYTF.

The rearrangement links TRBV27 to TRBJ2-7; D unresolved. The germline V and J ends were trimmed by 4 bases and 0 bases, with 13 bases remaining between them. This CDR3 region has 15 residues. The V gene's germline CDR1 is MNHEY and CDR2 SMNVEV (reference sequence). This CDR3 reads CASSYGPYLSYEQYF. The DNA for the CDR3 is TGTGCCAGCAGTTATGGACCATACCTCTCCTACGAGCAGTACTTC.

Only one count was recorded for this clone. This chain uses TRBV5-1 with TRBJ1-3, with 12 bases matching TRBD1. The CDR3 contains 16 residues. Germline V CDR1 and CDR2: SGHRS, YFSETQ. V lost 4 bases and J lost 2; bases outside the gene matches: 4. CDR3 region: CASSPGQGATGNTIYF. The CDR3 bases are TGCGCCAGCAGCCCGGGACAGGGGGCTACTGGAAACACCATATATTTT.

This chain uses TRBV27 with TRBJ2-5, with 11 bases identical to TRBD2. The CDR3 sequence is 15 residues long. Per the germline V gene, CDR1 is MNHEY and CDR2 is SMNVEV (reference sequence). The trim removed 2 bases at V and 4 bases at J, leaving 3 bases unmatched. In DNA form, the CDR3 reads TGTGCCAGCAGTTTAATCGGACTAGCGGGAGAGACCCAGTACTTC. It codes for CASSLIGLAGETQYF.

CDR3 nucleotides: TGTGCCAGCAGCGTAGATCTTTTGGATGGTACGCAGTATTTT. Encoded protein: CASSVDLLDGTQYF. This chain links TRBV9 with TRBJ2-3; unclear D gene. The CDR3 length is 14 residues. Trimming stripped 0 bases from V and 8 bases from J, with 13 bases between. The germline CDR1 and CDR2 sequences are SGDLS and YYNGEE.

By share, this clone ranks as medium-sized (0.01 to 0.1%). The chain combines TRBV7-9 with TRBJ2-2; possible D gene TRBD1, 6 bases. V was pared by 5 bases and J by 5 bases, with 24 bases between. The CDR3 is 18 residues long. Germline CDR1 and CDR2: SEHNR and FQNEAQ (reference sequence). CDR3 nucleotides: TGTGCCAGCAGCCCCAGGGGTATAGACAGGTCTTTGACCGGGGAGCTGTTTTTT. It translates to CASSPRGIDRSLTGELFF.

The chain combines TRBV5-1 with TRBJ2-1; D possibly uses TRBD1 or TRBD2 (5 bases each). The CDR3 sequence is 16 residues long. Germline CDR1 is SGHRS and CDR2 is YFSETQ. V dropped 5 bases and J dropped 0 bases, with 15 bases sitting between them. CDR3 sequence: CASSLIGASSYNEQFF. In DNA, the CDR3 is TGCGCCAGCAGTTTGATCGGGGCGAGCTCCTACAATGAGCAGTTCTTC.